The 19 T cell receptor beta chains below all came from one sample that was sequenced in a study of cytomegalovirus exposure and HLA in healthy donors. PCR employed 60 Vbeta and 13 Jbeta primers. The data were produced by immunoSEQ multiplex PCR, yet TCRdb's version contains in-frame clones alone and is incomplete. Of approximately 100,000 clones in the sample, roughly nine tenths were seen once. Source material: PBMCs. Source of these receptors: a man aged 25-45 years in good health and CMV-seropositive.

This clone was seen a handful of times. This chain uses TRBV28 with TRBJ1-2; no reliable D call. CDR3 length: 13 residues. V shed 5 bases and J shed 4 bases, with 11 bases lying between them. The germline V gene encodes CDR1 MDHEN and CDR2 SYDVKM. The CDR3 is CASSHQTSYGYTF. CDR3 sequence (DNA): TGTGCCAGCAGTCACCAGACTTCCTATGGCTACACCTTC.

This chain links TRBV5-1 with TRBJ2-2; D gene unclear. The germline gives CDR1 SGHRS, CDR2 YFSETQ. The CDR3 totals 15 residues. V dropped 0 bases and J dropped 2 bases, with 8 bases sitting between them. CDR3 DNA: TGCGCCAGCAGCTTGGTTGTCAGTAACACCGGGGAGCTGTTTTTT. This codes for CASSLVVSNTGELFF.

This chain uses TRBV11-2 with TRBJ2-5; 15 nucleotides agree with TRBD2. This CDR3 has 17 residues. Germline V gene sequence: CDR1 SGHAT, CDR2 FQNNGV. With 1 base clipped from V and 5 bases from J, the junction kept 5 bases outside the gene matches. This CDR3 is CASSLGTSGRVLETQYF. DNA for the CDR3: TGTGCCAGCAGCTTAGGGACTAGCGGGAGGGTTTTGGAGACCCAGTACTTC. The full variable domain, with the rest looked up from reference TRBV11-2 and TRBJ2-5, is EAGVAQSPRYKIIEKRQSVAFWCNPISGHATLYWYQQILGQGPKLLIQFQNNGVVDDSQLPKDRFSAERLKGVDSTLKIQPAKLEDSAVYLCASSLGTSGRVLETQYFGPGTRLLVL.

The chain combines TRBV18 with TRBJ1-4; D may be TRBD1 (6 bases). V dropped 2 bases and J dropped 6 bases, with 16 bases sitting between them. The germline gives CDR1 KGHSH, CDR2 LQKENI. CDR3 size: 16 residues. The DNA for the CDR3 is TGTGCCAGCTCACCAAACCCCGGGACACGGGATGAAAAACTGTTTTTT. Its translation: CASSPNPGTRDEKLFF.

The chain recombines TRBV6-5 with TRBJ1-4; D is unresolved. Germline V gives CDR1 MNHEY, CDR2 SVGAGI. This CDR3 comprises 14 residues. The germline V and J ends were trimmed by 2 bases and 6 bases, with 10 bases remaining between them. CDR3 protein: CASSYARRDEKLFF. For the CDR3, the DNA is TGTGCCAGCAGTTACGCGAGGAGGGATGAAAAACTGTTTTTT.

The chain combines TRBV21-1 with TRBJ1-2; TRBD1 reflects the table's D call only, with no check against the DNA. TRBV21-1 is deemed a pseudogene. The CDR3 covers 16 residues. Here the CDR3 reads CASSKAGQGNDYGYTF. CDR3 coding DNA: TGTGCCAGCAGCAAAGCCGGACAGGGAAATGACTATGGCTACACCTTC.

This chain connects TRBV4-1 to TRBJ2-3; 12 nucleotides align to TRBD2. This CDR3 has 15 amino acids. Germline V gives CDR1 MGHRA, CDR2 YSYEKL. V shed 6 bases, J shed 4 bases, and the junction held 5 bases outside the gene matches. The CDR3 DNA reads TGCGCCAGCAGGCCGACTAGCGGGAGATCAGATACGCAGTATTTT. Amino acid sequence: CASRPTSGRSDTQYF.

V usage is TRBV7-3 and J usage is TRBJ2-1; 7 positions agree with TRBD2. CDR3 size: 15 residues. Germline V gene data show CDR1 as SGHTA and CDR2 as FQGTGA. V dropped 4 bases and J dropped 0; count of bases not matched to a gene: 3. The CDR3 sequence: CASSSSGTSYNEQFF. DNA for the CDR3: TGTGCCAGCAGCTCCAGCGGGACCTCCTACAATGAGCAGTTCTTC.

V gene TRBV29-1 combines with J gene TRBJ2-1, with D perhaps TRBD1 (6 bases). Trimming took off 3 bases at V and 11 bases at J, with 20 bases between the two ends. CDR1 is SQVTM and CDR2 is ANQGSEA in the germline V gene. CDR3 length equals 14 residues. This CDR3 reads CSVDGRGNQVKQFF. CDR3 nucleotides: TGCAGCGTTGACGGCAGGGGCAATCAGGTCAAGCAGTTCTTC.

This chain connects TRBV10-3 to TRBJ2-1; tentatively, D is TRBD2 (5 bases). V gave up 7 bases and J gave up 8 bases, with 15 bases separating them. The CDR3 runs 13 residues. Looked up from germline, CDR1 is ENHRY and CDR2 is SYGVKD. The CDR3 spells CAITRGRMDEQFF. As DNA, the CDR3 is TGTGCCATCACACGGGGTAGAATGGATGAGCAGTTCTTC.

The sample holds a few counts of this clone. The V gene is TRBV25-1, the J gene TRBJ2-7, with D possibly TRBD1 on 6 matching bases. CDR3 length: 15 residues. Germline lookup yields CDR1 MGHDK and CDR2 SYGVNS. V shed 1 base and J shed 2 bases, with 12 bases lying between them. CDR3 bases: TGTGCCAGCAGTGAATTATCCAGGGGTCCCTACGAGCAGTACTTC. Protein: CASSELSRGPYEQYF.

The genes are TRBV2 and TRBJ1-1; 7 nucleotides match TRBD1. Trimming took 7 bases from V and 2 from J; bases not matched to a gene: 4. CDR3 size: 13 residues. Germline V gene data show CDR1 as SNHLY and CDR2 as FYNNEI. CDR3 protein: CASMGQSNTEAFF. The DNA for the CDR3 is TGTGCCAGCATGGGACAGTCAAACACTGAAGCTTTCTTT. Drawing the rest from reference TRBV2 and TRBJ1-1, the complete variable domain is EPEVTQTPSHQVTQMGQEVILRCVPISNHLYFYWYRQILGQKVEFLVSFYNNEISEKSEIFDDQFSVERPDGSNFTLKIRSTKLEDSAMYFCASMGQSNTEAFFGQGTRLTVV.

This chain uses TRBV5-6 with TRBJ2-7; 8 nucleotides line up with TRBD2. The junction had 2 bases not matched to a gene; V was cut back by 1 base and J by 2 bases. The CDR3 is made up of 14 amino acids. Germline V CDR1 and CDR2: SGHDT, YYEEEE. CDR3 region: CASSLLGRAYEQYF. The CDR3 nucleotides are TGTGCCAGCAGCTTGCTCGGGAGGGCCTACGAGCAGTACTTC.

V gene TRBV7-9 combines with J gene TRBJ2-1, with 9 positions matching TRBD2. The germline V gene encodes CDR1 SEHNR and CDR2 FQNEAQ (reference sequence). CDR3 length: 16 residues. V shed 6 bases, J shed 6 bases, and the junction held 12 bases outside the gene matches. CDR3 in DNA: TGTGCCAGCAGGTCCGGTGGGACTAGCTACCCCAATGAGCAGTTCTTC. Translation: CASRSGGTSYPNEQFF.

This chain joins TRBV7-3 and TRBJ2-5; 10 nucleotides align to TRBD1. The trim removed 5 bases at V and 8 bases at J, leaving 8 bases unmatched. Germline CDR1 SGHTA, CDR2 FQGTGA. The length of the CDR3 is 14 residues. CDR3 bases: TGTGCCAGCAGCCCAACCCGGGACAGGGGAACCCAGTACTTC. Translated, it gives CASSPTRDRGTQYF. Filled out from reference TRBV7-3 and TRBJ2-5, the complete variable domain reads GAGVSQTPSNKVTEKGKYVELRCDPISGHTALYWYRQSLGQGPEFLIYFQGTGAADDSGLPNDRFFAVRPEGSVSTLKIQRTERGDSAVYLCASSPTRDRGTQYFGPGTRLLVL.

V usage is TRBV7-3 and J usage is TRBJ1-1; D is perhaps TRBD1 (6 bases). Germline CDR1 and CDR2: SGHTA and FQGTGA. V was trimmed by 5 bases and J by 4 bases, leaving 14 bases between them. The CDR3 has 14 amino acids. Here the CDR3 reads CASSAQGDGTEAFF. The CDR3 DNA reads as TGTGCCAGCAGCGCACAGGGAGACGGCACTGAAGCTTTCTTT.

There are a few counts of this clone. The chain is built from TRBV15 and TRBJ1-2; D uncertain. Germline V lookup: CDR1 LNHNV, CDR2 YYDKDF (reference sequence). Trimming left V 3 bases short and J 8 bases short, with 16 bases between. The CDR3 is made up of 14 amino acids. CDR3 sequence: CATSSRTDGRGYTF. The CDR3 DNA sequence: TGTGCCACCAGCAGCAGGACTGATGGCCGGGGCTACACCTTC.

V gene TRBV28 combines with J gene TRBJ2-3, with D possibly matching TRBD2 (6 bases). Germline V CDR1 and CDR2: MDHEN, SYDVKM. CDR3 length: 13 amino acids. Trimming stripped 3 bases from V and 4 bases from J, with 8 bases between. The CDR3 coding sequence is TGTGCCAGCAGTTTCTCGGGGGCAGATACGCAGTATTTT. This encodes CASSFSGADTQYF.

The chain uses TRBV28 and TRBJ2-3; a weak D match, TRBD1 (6 bases). CDR3 size: 13 residues. The V gene's germline CDR1 is MDHEN and CDR2 SYDVKM. The V end lost 9 bases, the J end lost 7 bases, and 17 bases lay between the germline ends. The CDR3 spells CASTTPGAYTQYF. The CDR3 DNA sequence: TGTGCCAGTACCACCCCAGGGGCTTATACGCAGTATTTT.